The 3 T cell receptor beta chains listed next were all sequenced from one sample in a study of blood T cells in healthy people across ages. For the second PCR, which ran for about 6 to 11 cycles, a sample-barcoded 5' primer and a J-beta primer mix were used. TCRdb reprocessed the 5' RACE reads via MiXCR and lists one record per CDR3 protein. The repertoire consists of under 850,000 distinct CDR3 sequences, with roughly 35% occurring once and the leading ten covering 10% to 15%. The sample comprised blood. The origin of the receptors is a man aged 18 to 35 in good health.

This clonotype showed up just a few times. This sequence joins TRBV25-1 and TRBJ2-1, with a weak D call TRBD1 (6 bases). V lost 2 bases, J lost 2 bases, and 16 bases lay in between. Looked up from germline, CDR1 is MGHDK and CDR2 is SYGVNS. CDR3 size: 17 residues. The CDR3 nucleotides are TGTGCCAGCAGTGAACAAATAAGGACAGTCACCTACAATGAGCAGTTCTTC. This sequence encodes CASSEQIRTVTYNEQFF.

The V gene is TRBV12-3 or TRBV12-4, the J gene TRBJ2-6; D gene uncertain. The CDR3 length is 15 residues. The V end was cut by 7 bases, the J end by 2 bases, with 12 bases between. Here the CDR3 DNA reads TGTGCCAGCATCGCACAGCAAACTGGGGCCAACGTCCTGACTTTC. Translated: CASIAQQTGANVLTF.

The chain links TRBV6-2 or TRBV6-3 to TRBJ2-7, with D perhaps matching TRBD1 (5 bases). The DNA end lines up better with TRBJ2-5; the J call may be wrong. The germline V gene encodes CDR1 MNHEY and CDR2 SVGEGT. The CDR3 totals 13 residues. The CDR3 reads CASSYVRDETQYF. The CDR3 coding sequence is TGTGCCAGCAGTTACGTCAGGGATGAGACCCAGTACTTC.